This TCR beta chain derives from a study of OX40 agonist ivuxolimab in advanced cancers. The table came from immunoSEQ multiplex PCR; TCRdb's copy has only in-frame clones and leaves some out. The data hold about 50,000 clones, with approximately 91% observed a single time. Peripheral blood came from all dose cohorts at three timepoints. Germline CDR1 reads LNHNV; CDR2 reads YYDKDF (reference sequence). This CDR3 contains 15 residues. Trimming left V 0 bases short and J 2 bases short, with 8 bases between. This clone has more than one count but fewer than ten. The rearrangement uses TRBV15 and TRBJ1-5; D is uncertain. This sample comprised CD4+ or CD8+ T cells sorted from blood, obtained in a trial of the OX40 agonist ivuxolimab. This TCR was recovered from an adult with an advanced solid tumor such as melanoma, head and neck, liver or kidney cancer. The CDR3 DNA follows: TGTGCCACCAGCAGAGATGGGGTAGGCAATCAGCCCCAGCATTTT. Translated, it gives CATSRDGVGNQPQHF.